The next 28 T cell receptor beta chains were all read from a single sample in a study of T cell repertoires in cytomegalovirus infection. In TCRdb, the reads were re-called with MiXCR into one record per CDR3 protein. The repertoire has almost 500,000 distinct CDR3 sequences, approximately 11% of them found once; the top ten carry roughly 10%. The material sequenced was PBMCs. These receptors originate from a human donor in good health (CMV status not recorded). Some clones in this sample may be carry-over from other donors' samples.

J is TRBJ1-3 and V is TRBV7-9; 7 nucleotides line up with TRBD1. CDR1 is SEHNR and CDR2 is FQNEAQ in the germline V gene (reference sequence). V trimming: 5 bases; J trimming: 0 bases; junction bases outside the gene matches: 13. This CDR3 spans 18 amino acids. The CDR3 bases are TGTGCCAGCAGCGCACCACTGACAGGGCCTGGCTCTGGAAACACCATATATTTT. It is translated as CASSAPLTGPGSGNTIYF.

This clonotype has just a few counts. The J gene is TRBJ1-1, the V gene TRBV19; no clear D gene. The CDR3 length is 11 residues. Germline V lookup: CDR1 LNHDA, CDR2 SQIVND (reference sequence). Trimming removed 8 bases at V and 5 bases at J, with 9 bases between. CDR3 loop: CASVEGTEAFF. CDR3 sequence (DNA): TGTGCCAGTGTCGAGGGAACTGAAGCTTTCTTT.

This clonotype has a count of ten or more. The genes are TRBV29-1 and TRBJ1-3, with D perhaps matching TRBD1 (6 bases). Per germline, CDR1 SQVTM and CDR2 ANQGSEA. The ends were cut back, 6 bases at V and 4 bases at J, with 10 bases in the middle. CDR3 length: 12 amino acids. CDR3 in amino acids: CSVQGSGNTIYF. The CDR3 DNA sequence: TGCAGCGTACAGGGATCCGGAAACACCATATATTTT.

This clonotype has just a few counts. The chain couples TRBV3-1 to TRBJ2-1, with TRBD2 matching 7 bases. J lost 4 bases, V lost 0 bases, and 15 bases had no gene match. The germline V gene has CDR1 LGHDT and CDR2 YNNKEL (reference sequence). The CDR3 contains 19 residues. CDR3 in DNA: TGTGCCAGCAGCCAAGATGGGGGGGGATCCCTCTATTCGTACAATGAGCAGTTCTTC. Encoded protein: CASSQDGGGSLYSYNEQFF.

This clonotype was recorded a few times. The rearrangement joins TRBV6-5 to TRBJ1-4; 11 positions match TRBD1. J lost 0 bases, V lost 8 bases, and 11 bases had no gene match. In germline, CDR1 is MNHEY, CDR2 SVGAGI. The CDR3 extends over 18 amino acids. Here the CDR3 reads CASRRDRGERPTNEKLFF. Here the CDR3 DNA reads TGTGCCAGCCGCAGGGACAGGGGGGAGAGGCCAACTAATGAAAAACTGTTTTTT.

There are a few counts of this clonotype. For the CDR3, the DNA is TGTGCCAGCAGCTTCTTGAATAAAGATACGCAGTATTTT. As protein: CASSFLNKDTQYF. The chain is built from TRBV7-8 and TRBJ2-3; D uncertain. V lost 3 bases and J 5 bases, leaving 9 bases between the germline ends. This CDR3 spans 13 amino acids. CDR1 and CDR2 from the germline V gene are SGHVS and FQNEAQ. The full variable domain, completed using reference TRBV7-8 and TRBJ2-3, is GAGVSQSPRYKVAKRGQDVALRCDPISGHVSLFWYQQALGQGPEFLTYFQNEAQLDKSGLPSDRFFAERPEGSVSTLKIQRTQQEDSAVYLCASSFLNKDTQYFGPGTRLTVL.

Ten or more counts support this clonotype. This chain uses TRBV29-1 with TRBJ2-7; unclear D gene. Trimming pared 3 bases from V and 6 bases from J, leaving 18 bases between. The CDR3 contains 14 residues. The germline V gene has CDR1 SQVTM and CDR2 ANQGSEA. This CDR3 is CSVDTTNLWGEQYF. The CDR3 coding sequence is TGCAGCGTTGATACTACTAATCTCTGGGGCGAGCAGTACTTC.

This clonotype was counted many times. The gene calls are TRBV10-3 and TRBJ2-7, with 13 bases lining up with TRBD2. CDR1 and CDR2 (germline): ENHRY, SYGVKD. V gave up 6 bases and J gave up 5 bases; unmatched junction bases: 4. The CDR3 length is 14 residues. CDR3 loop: CAIRGTSGIHEQYF. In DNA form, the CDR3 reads TGTGCCATCAGGGGGACTAGCGGGATCCACGAGCAGTACTTC.

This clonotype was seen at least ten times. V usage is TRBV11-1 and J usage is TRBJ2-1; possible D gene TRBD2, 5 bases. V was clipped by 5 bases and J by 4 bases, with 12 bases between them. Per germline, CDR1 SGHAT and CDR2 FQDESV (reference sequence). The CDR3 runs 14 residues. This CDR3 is CASSGGLIYNEQFF. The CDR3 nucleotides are TGTGCCAGCAGCGGAGGACTGATTTACAATGAGCAGTTCTTC.

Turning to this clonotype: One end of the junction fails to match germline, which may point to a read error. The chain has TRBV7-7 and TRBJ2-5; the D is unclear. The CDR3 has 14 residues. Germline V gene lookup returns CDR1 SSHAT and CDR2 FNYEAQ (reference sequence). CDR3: CASSPAPQEETQYF. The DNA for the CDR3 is TGTGCTAGCAGCCCAGCCCCACAAGAAGAGACCCAGTACTTC.

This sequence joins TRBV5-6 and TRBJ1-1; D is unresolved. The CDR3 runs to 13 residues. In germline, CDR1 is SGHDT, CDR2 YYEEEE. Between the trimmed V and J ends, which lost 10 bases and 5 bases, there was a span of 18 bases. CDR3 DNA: TGTGCCTGGGGTAAAGGGCCTCGGACTGAAGCTTTCTTT. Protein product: CAWGKGPRTEAFF.

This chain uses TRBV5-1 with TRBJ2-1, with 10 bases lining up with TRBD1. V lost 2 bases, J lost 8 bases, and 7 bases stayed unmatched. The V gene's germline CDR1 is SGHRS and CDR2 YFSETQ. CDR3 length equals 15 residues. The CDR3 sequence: CASSFTGTGADEQFF. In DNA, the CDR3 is TGCGCCAGCAGCTTTACCGGGACAGGGGCCGATGAGCAGTTCTTC.

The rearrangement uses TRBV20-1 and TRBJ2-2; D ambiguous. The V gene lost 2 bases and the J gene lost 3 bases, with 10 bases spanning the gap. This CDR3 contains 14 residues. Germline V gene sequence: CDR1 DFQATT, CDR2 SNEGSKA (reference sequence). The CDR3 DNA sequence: TGCAGTGCTAGACCCCCGGCGGACACCGGGGAGCTGTTTTTT. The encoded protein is CSARPPADTGELFF.

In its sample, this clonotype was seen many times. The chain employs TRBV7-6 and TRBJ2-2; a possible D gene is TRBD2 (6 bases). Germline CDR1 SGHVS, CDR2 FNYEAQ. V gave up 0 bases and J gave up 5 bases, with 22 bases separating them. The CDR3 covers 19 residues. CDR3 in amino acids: CASSLAARSGTGGTGELFF. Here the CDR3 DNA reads TGTGCCAGCAGCTTAGCGGCCCGTTCAGGGACTGGAGGGACCGGGGAGCTGTTTTTT.

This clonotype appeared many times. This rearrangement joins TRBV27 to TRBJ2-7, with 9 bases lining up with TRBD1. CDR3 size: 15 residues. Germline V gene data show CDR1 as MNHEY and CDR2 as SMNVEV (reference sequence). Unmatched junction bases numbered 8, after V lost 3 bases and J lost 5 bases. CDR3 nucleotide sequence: TGTGCCAGCAGTTTGGACAGGGGACTTGTGAACGAGCAGTACTTC. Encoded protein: CASSLDRGLVNEQYF.

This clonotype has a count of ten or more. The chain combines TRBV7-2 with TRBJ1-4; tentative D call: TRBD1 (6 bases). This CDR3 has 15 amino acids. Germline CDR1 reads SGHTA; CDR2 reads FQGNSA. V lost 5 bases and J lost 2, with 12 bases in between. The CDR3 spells CASSGVGATNEKLFF. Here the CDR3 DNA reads TGTGCCAGCAGCGGAGTGGGGGCGACTAATGAAAAACTGTTTTTT.

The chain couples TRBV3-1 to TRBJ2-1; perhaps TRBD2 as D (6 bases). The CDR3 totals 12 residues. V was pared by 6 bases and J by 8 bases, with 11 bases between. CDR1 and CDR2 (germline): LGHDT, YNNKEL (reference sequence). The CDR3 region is CASSSWRDEQFF. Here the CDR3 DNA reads TGTGCCAGCAGTTCATGGAGGGATGAGCAGTTCTTC.

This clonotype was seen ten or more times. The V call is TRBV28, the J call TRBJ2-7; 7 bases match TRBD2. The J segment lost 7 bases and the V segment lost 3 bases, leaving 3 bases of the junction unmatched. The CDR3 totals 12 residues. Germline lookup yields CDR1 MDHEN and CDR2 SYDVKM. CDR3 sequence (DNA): TGTGCCAGCAGTTTGTCAGCGGGAGAGCAGTACTTC. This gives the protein CASSLSAGEQYF. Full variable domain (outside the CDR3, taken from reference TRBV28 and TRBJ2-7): DVKVTQSSRYLVKRTGEKVFLECVQDMDHENMFWYRQDPGLGLRLIYFSYDVKMKEKGDIPEGYSVSREKKERFSLILESASTNQTSMYLCASSLSAGEQYFGPGTRLTVT.

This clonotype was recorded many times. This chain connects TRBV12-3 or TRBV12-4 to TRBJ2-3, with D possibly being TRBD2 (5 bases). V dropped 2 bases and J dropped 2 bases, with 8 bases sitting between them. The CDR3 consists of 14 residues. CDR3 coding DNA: TGTGCCAGCAGTTTAAGCGGTCTCACAGATACGCAGTATTTT. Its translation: CASSLSGLTDTQYF.

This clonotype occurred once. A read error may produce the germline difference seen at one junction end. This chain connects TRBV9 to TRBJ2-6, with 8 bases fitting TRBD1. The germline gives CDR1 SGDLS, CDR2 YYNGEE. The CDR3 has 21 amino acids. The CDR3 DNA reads TGTGCCAACAGCGTTGCTCGGGTGGCAGGGGGCGTGTTATCTGGGGCCAACGTCCTGACTTTC. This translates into CANSVARVAGGVLSGANVLTF.

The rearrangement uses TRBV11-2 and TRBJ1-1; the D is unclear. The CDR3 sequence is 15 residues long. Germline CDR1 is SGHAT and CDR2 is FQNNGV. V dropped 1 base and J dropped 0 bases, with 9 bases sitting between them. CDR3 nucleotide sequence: TGTGCCAGCAGCTTAGCATCCGTATTGAACACTGAAGCTTTCTTT. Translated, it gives CASSLASVLNTEAFF.

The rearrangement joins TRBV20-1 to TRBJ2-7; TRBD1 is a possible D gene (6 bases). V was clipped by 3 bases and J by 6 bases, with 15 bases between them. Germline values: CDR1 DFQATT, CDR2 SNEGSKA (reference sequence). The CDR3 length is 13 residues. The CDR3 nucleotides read TGCAGTGCTAGGGGGACACCCTTCTCCGAGCAGTACTTC. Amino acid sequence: CSARGTPFSEQYF.

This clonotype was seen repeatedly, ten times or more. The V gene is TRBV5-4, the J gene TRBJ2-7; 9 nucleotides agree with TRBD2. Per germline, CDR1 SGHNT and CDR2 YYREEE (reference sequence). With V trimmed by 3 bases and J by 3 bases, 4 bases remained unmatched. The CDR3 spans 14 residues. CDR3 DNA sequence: TGTGCCAGCAGCTGGACGACTAGCGGCTACGAGCAGTACTTC. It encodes CASSWTTSGYEQYF.

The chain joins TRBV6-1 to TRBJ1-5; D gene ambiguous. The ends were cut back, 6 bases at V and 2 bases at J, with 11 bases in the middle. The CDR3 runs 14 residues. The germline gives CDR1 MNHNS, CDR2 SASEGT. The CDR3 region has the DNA TGTGCCAGCAGCGGAAGGGTGGGCAATCAGCCCCAGCATTTT. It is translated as CASSGRVGNQPQHF.

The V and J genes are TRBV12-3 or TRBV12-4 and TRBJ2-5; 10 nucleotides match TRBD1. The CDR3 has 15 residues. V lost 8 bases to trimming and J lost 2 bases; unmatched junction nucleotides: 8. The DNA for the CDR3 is TGTGCCAGCGGGCGGGGGACAGGGGAACAAGAGACCCAGTACTTC. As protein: CASGRGTGEQETQYF.

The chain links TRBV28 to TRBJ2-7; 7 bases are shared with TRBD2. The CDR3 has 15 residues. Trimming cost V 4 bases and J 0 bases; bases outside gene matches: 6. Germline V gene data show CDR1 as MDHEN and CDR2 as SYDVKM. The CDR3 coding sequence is TGTGCCAGCAGTTCAGCGGGGAGGAGCTCCTACGAGCAGTACTTC. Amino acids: CASSSAGRSSYEQYF.

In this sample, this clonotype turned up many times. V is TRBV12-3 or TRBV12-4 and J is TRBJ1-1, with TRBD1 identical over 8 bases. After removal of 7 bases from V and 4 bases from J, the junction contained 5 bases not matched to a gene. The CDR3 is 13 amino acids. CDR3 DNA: TGTGCCAGCAAACGGACAGGGAGCACTGAAGCTTTCTTT. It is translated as CASKRTGSTEAFF.

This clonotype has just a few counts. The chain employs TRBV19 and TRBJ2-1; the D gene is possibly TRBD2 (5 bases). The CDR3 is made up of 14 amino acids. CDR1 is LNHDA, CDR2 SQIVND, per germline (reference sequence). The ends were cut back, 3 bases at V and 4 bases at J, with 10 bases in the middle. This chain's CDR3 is CASSMGREYNEQFF. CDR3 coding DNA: TGTGCCAGTAGTATGGGGAGAGAATACAATGAGCAGTTCTTC.